These T cell receptor beta chains were read from a single sample in a study of CD4 T cells in relation to SARS-CoV-2 and coronaviruses. TCRdb keeps only in-frame clones here, not all; method: immunoSEQ multiplex PCR. This sample has 55,000 to 75,000 clones, with about 87% found just once. Sample: memory CD4+ T cells from PBMCs. The origin of the receptors is a human donor in good health. Both conserved end residues are part of each CDR3. A D gene is named only where the DNA matches it firmly. Where a row states a size, it is once, few, many or the class of an expanded clone; other rows omit it.

j_call clone_size d_call v_call cdr3_nt cdr3_aa
TRBJ1-2 NA NA TRBV4-1 TGCGCCAGCAGCCAAGACCTTCTCATTGGCTACACCTTC CASSQDLLIGYTF
TRBJ1-5 few NA TRBV5-6 TGTGCCAGCAGCTTGGGGCCAATCGGGCAGCCCCAGCATTTT CASSLGPIGQPQHF
TRBJ1-1 NA NA TRBV5-1 TGCGCCAGCAGCTTGGGGATCGGAAACATGAACACTGAAGCTTTCTTT CASSLGIGNMNTEAFF
TRBJ2-1 NA NA TRBV10-3 TGTGCCATCAGTGAGTCTCACTCTCAGGCGGAGCAGTTCTTC CAISESHSQAEQFF
TRBJ2-7 NA TRBD2 TRBV11-1 TGTGCCAGCAGCCCGGGACTAGCAGTGGGAGAGCAGTACTTC CASSPGLAVGEQYF
TRBJ2-3 NA NA TRBV7-3 TGTGCCAGCAGCCCTACCAGGGGACATACGCAGTATTTT CASSPTRGHTQYF
TRBJ1-5 NA TRBD1 TRBV18 TGTGCCAGCTCAGGAACAGGGGGCGGAGATCAGCCCCAGCATTTT CASSGTGGGDQPQHF
TRBJ2-7 NA NA TRBV12-3/TRBV12-4 TGTGCCAGCAGTTTATTGGTAGGGAACGAGCAGTACTTC CASSLLVGNEQYF
TRBJ2-7 NA TRBD1 TRBV6-6 TGTGCCAGCAGGCTGGGACAGGGAAGCTACGAGCAGTACTTC CASRLGQGSYEQYF
TRBJ2-7 once TRBD2 TRBV19 TGTGCCAGTAGTAAAGAGCTAGCGGGGGCATACTACGAGCAGTACTTC CASSKELAGAYYEQYF
TRBJ1-2 NA NA TRBV5-1 TGCGCCAGCAGCTACGACAGCTATGGCTACACCTTC CASSYDSYGYTF
TRBJ2-2 NA TRBD2 TRBV6-2/TRBV6-3 TGTGCCAGCAGTTACCTAGCGGGGCCGGGGGAGCTGTTTTTT CASSYLAGPGELFF
TRBJ2-7 NA NA TRBV5-1 TGCGCCAGCAGCTTGGGGCCAGGGACCTACGAGCAGTACTTC CASSLGPGTYEQYF
TRBJ2-1 NA NA TRBV9 TGTGCCAGCAGCGTAGACGGGCCGCAGTTCTTC CASSVDGPQFF
TRBJ1-6 once NA TRBV18 TGTGCCAGCGAATCTCTCGGGCGGATGGCTTCACCCCTCCACTTT CASESLGRMASPLHF
TRBJ2-2 NA NA TRBV11-1 TGTGCCAGCAGCTTACCGCAGGGGTATGGTGGGGAGCTGTTTTTT CASSLPQGYGGELFF
TRBJ1-2 NA NA TRBV2 TGTGCCAGCAGTAGCCGCTCCACTAACTATGGCTACACCTTC CASSSRSTNYGYTF
TRBJ1-1 NA TRBD1 TRBV27 TGTGCCAGCAGTTCCCCGGACAGGGGGTTGCCTGAAGCTTTCTTT CASSSPDRGLPEAFF
TRBJ2-3 NA NA TRBV5-4 TGTGCCAGCAGCTTGAAGGGGGCGGGAACGCAGTATTTT CASSLKGAGTQYF
TRBJ2-1 NA TRBD2 TRBV11-3 TGTGCCAGCAGCCCGCGAGGAGCGGGGGCCGCCTACAATGAGCAGTTCTTC CASSPRGAGAAYNEQFF
TRBJ2-7 NA NA TRBV7-2 TGTGCCAGCAGCTTAGATACCGGCGTCTACGAGCAGTACTTC CASSLDTGVYEQYF
TRBJ1-6 NA NA TRBV21-1 TGTGCCAGCAGCGCCCGACTCGAGAGCTCCTATAATTCACCCCTCCACTTT CASSARLESSYNSPLHF
TRBJ1-4 few NA TRBV5-1 TGCGCCAGCAGCTTGGGGGACCGCTCAACTAATGAAAAACTGTTTTTT CASSLGDRSTNEKLFF
TRBJ1-2 NA NA TRBV7-2 TGTGCCAGCAGCTTAGCCCTCTCAGGCACCGGCTACACCTTC CASSLALSGTGYTF
TRBJ2-6 NA TRBD2 TRBV7-3 TGTGCCAGCAGCCGAACCGGGACTAGCGGGTCTGGGGCCAACGTCCTGACTTTC CASSRTGTSGSGANVLTF
TRBJ1-2 NA NA TRBV3-1/TRBV3-2 TGTGCCAGCAGCCAACAGGGGAACGAGATTAACTATGGCTACACCTTC CASSQQGNEINYGYTF
TRBJ2-7 NA NA TRBV11-3 TGTGCCAGCAGCTTCGGCGGAACCTACGAGCAGTACTTC CASSFGGTYEQYF
TRBJ2-5 NA TRBD2 TRBV7-9 TGTGCCAGCAGCTGGGGACTAGCGGGGGGGCCCGGAGAGACCCAGTACTTC CASSWGLAGGPGETQYF
TRBJ1-2 NA TRBD1 TRBV19 TGTGCCAGTAGTATAGGACAGGGGGCGGATTATGGCTACACCTTC CASSIGQGADYGYTF